Below, 19 T cell receptor beta chains from the same sample are listed, as sequenced in a study of blood T cell repertoires in COVID-19 (dated by TCRdb to 2018 to 2020). Library prep was done by the immunoSEQ multiplex PCR assay. The clones in this table, taken by TCRdb from immuneACCESS, are in-frame only. Not every clone is retained; where verified, under half of the shortfall comes from an unresolved V gene, and the cause of the rest is unknown. Across this sample there are hundreds of thousands of clones, with roughly nine tenths seen only once. About 3% of the sample lies in the top ten. The specimen sequenced was peripheral blood. Every receptor here comes from a woman aged 30 to 39 with COVID-19, enrolled during active disease.

The gene calls are TRBV4-1 and TRBJ2-2; D not resolved. Germline V gene data show CDR1 as MGHRA and CDR2 as YSYEKL. Trimming took 0 bases from V and 6 from J, leaving 8 bases between them. The CDR3 contains 14 residues. This CDR3 reads CASSQEVRAGELFF. The CDR3 nucleotides are TGCGCCAGCAGCCAAGAAGTCCGGGCCGGGGAGCTGTTTTTT.

The CDR3 sequence: CASSPAYEQYV. In DNA, the CDR3 is TGTGCCAGCAGTCCAGCCTACGAGCAGTACGTC. V usage is TRBV6-2 or TRBV6-3 and J usage is TRBJ2-7; no reliable D call. The CDR3 length is 11 residues. The V gene lost 5 bases and the J gene lost 2 bases, with 4 bases spanning the gap. CDR1 is MNHEY and CDR2 is SVGEGT in the germline V gene.

The genes are TRBV2 and TRBJ1-5, with TRBD1 matching over 10 bases. V trimming: 4 bases; J trimming: 0 bases; junction bases outside the gene matches: 6. The germline V gene encodes CDR1 SNHLY and CDR2 FYNNEI. This CDR3 region has 17 residues. The CDR3 sequence is CASSGDRGFYSNQPQHF. CDR3 DNA sequence: TGTGCCAGCAGTGGGGACAGGGGATTTTATAGCAATCAGCCCCAGCATTTT.

The CDR3 loop reads CAISESTSLAYEQYV. The CDR3 nucleotides are TGTGCCATCAGTGAGTCGACTAGCTTAGCGTACGAGCAGTACGTC. This chain links TRBV10-3 with TRBJ2-7; 7 nucleotides line up with TRBD2. The ends lost 0 bases at V and 4 bases at J; junction bases unmatched: 6. CDR3 length: 15 residues. Germline CDR1 reads ENHRY; CDR2 reads SYGVKD.

This clone was detected once. The V and J genes are TRBV19 and TRBJ1-1; a weak D match, TRBD1 (6 bases). This CDR3 comprises 15 residues. Germline-derived CDR1 and CDR2 are LNHDA and SQIVND (reference sequence). Deletions cut 2 bases from V and 5 bases from J, with 15 bases between. The CDR3 region has the DNA TGTGCCAGTAGTATACAGGGCAGGGGAGGGACTGAAGCTTTCTTT. The encoded protein is CASSIQGRGGTEAFF.

The V call is TRBV6-2 or TRBV6-3, the J call TRBJ1-5, with D uncertain. In germline, CDR1 is MNHEY, CDR2 SVGEGT. Trimming stripped 2 bases from V and 1 base from J, with 6 bases between. The CDR3 length is 14 residues. For the CDR3, the DNA is TGTGCCAGCAGTTACGGGGAGAGCAATCAGCCCCAGCATTTT. It specifies CASSYGESNQPQHF.

The chain combines TRBV11-3 with TRBJ2-3, with D perhaps TRBD1 (7 bases). Trimming left V 5 bases short and J 1 base short, with 13 bases between. The germline V gene has CDR1 SGHNT and CDR2 YENEEA. This CDR3 is built from 15 residues. CDR3 loop: CASSIQGGRTDTQYF. The CDR3 DNA is TGTGCCAGCAGCATCCAGGGGGGACGCACAGATACGCAGTATTTT.

This chain connects TRBV6-6 to TRBJ2-1, with no clear D. This CDR3 is built from 14 residues. V was pared by 5 bases and J by 6 bases, with 14 bases between. Germline V gene lookup returns CDR1 MNHNY and CDR2 SVGAGI (reference sequence). CDR3 DNA sequence: TGTGCCAGCAGTCTACTCACATCGGGCAATGAGCAGTTCTTC. It yields the protein CASSLLTSGNEQFF.

The V call is TRBV15, the J call TRBJ2-7; 7 bases align to TRBD2. CDR1 is LNHNV and CDR2 is YYDKDF in the germline V gene (reference sequence). CDR3 length: 16 amino acids. With 0 bases clipped from V and 9 bases from J, the junction kept 14 bases outside the gene matches. CDR3 nucleotides: TGTGCCACCAGCAGAGATCTCCGGCGGGAGCCCCTGGGGCAGTACGTC. Encoded protein: CATSRDLRREPLGQYV.

The chain carries TRBV27 and TRBJ1-5; 9 nucleotides agree with TRBD1. Germline V gene sequence: CDR1 MNHEY, CDR2 SMNVEV (reference sequence). The CDR3 consists of 14 residues. V lost 6 bases to trimming and J lost 0 bases; unmatched junction nucleotides: 0. CDR3 nucleotides: TGTGCCAGCAGGGGACAGGGTAGCAATCAGCCCCAGCATTTT. Its protein is CASRGQGSNQPQHF.

The chain employs TRBV28 and TRBJ2-7; 8 nucleotides match TRBD2. Trimming at V came to 7 bases and at J to 4 bases, leaving 9 bases not matched to a gene. The CDR3 consists of 14 residues. The germline V gene has CDR1 MDHEN and CDR2 SYDVKM. The CDR3 sequence: CASTPGGRRYEQYF. For the CDR3, the DNA is TGTGCCAGCACCCCGGGAGGGAGAAGGTACGAGCAGTACTTC.

V is TRBV19 and J is TRBJ2-2; D unresolved. The germline CDR1 and CDR2 sequences are LNHDA and SQIVND (reference sequence). V was trimmed by 4 bases and J by 4 bases, leaving 10 bases between them. The CDR3 contains 14 residues. Here the CDR3 reads CASSTPLGTGELFF. The CDR3 DNA reads TGTGCCAGTAGTACACCCCTCGGCACCGGGGAGCTGTTTTTT.

This clone was recorded once. The V and J genes are TRBV5-1 and TRBJ1-2; 8 bases match TRBD1. The junction had 4 bases not matched to a gene; V was cut back by 0 bases and J by 3 bases. This CDR3 has 15 amino acids. The germline CDR1 and CDR2 sequences are SGHRS and YFSETQ. For the CDR3, the DNA is TGCGCCAGCAGCTTGGGTTCAGGGGGCGACTATGGCTACACCTTC. It encodes CASSLGSGGDYGYTF.

This chain uses TRBV2 with TRBJ2-1; D is perhaps TRBD1 (6 bases). Germline V CDR1 and CDR2: SNHLY, FYNNEI. Trimming took off 11 bases at V and 0 bases at J, with 11 bases between the two ends. This CDR3 region has 13 residues. CDR3 region: CALDRSSYNEQFF. The CDR3, as DNA: TGTGCCCTTGACAGGAGCTCCTACAATGAGCAGTTCTTC.

This clone occurred once. V and J are TRBV5-6 and TRBJ2-1; 12 nucleotides align to TRBD2. Germline CDR1 and CDR2: SGHDT and YYEEEE. This CDR3 has 17 amino acids. V dropped 0 bases and J dropped 7; count of bases not matched to a gene: 8. CDR3 sequence: CASSLDESTSGSNEQFF. The DNA of the CDR3 is TGTGCCAGCAGCTTGGATGAGTCGACTAGCGGGAGTAATGAGCAGTTCTTC.

The rearrangement uses TRBV19 and TRBJ2-5, with D maybe TRBD2 (6 bases). This CDR3 contains 14 residues. Germline lookup yields CDR1 LNHDA and CDR2 SQIVND (reference sequence). Between the trimmed V and J ends, which lost 3 bases and 5 bases, there was a span of 13 bases. This CDR3 is CASSIHGREETQYF. DNA for the CDR3: TGTGCCAGTAGTATCCACGGTCGGGAGGAGACCCAGTACTTC.

The chain carries TRBV7-9 and TRBJ2-1; 9 bases line up with TRBD1. Germline V gene data show CDR1 as SEHNR and CDR2 as FQNEAQ (reference sequence). The CDR3 spans 16 residues. Unmatched junction bases numbered 6, after V lost 4 bases and J lost 2 bases. CDR3 in DNA: TGTGCCAGCAGCTCAAACCGGGACAGGGCCTACAATGAGCAGTTCTTC. Its protein product is CASSSNRDRAYNEQFF.

The V call is TRBV5-1, the J call TRBJ2-7; D call uncertain. Germline lookup yields CDR1 SGHRS and CDR2 YFSETQ. CDR3 size: 13 residues. V was shortened by 0 bases and J by 1 base, with 5 bases between the two germline ends. CDR3 region: CASSLERSYEQYF. CDR3 nucleotides: TGCGCCAGCAGCTTGGAACGGTCCTACGAGCAGTACTTC.

The chain has TRBV27 and TRBJ2-2, with D unclear. CDR3 length equals 13 residues. V was pared by 5 bases and J by 6 bases, with 10 bases between. The germline gives CDR1 MNHEY, CDR2 SMNVEV (reference sequence). Written as DNA, the CDR3 is TGTGCCAGCAGTAACATATTCCCCGGGGAGCTGTTTTTT. This gives the protein CASSNIFPGELFF.